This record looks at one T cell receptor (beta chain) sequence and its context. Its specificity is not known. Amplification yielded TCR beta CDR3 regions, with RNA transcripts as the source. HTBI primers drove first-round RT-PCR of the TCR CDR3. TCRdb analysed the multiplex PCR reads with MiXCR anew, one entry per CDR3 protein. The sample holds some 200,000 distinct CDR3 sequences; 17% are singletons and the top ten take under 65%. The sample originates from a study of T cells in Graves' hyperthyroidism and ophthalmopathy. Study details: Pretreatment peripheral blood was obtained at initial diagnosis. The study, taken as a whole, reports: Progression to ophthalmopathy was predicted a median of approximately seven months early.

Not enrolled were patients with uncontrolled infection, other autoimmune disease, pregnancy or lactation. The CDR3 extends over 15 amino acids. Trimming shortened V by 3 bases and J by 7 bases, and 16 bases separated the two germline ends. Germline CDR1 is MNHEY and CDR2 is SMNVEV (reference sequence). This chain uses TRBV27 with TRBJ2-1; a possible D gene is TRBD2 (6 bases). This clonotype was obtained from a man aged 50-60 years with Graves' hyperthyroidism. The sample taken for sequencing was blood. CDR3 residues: CASSFRTTGLNEQFF. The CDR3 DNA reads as TGTGCCAGCAGTTTTAGGACTACGGGTCTTAATGAGCAGTTCTTC.